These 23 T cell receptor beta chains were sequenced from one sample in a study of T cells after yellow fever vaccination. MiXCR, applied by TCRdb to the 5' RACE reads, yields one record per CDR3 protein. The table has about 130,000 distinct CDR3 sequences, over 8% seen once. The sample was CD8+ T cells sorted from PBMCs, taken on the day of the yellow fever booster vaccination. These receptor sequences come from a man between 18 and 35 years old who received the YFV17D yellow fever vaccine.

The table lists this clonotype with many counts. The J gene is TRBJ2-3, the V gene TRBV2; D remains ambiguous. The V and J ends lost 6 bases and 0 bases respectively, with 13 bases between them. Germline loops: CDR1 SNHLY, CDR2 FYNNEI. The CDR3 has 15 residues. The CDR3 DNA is TGTGCCAGCAGGGCTACGTCGGATAGCACAGATACGCAGTATTTT. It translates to CASRATSDSTDTQYF.

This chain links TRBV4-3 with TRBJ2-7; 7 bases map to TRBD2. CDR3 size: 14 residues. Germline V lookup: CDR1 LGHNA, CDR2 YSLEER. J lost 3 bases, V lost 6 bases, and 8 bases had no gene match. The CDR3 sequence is CASRPGTTSYEQYF. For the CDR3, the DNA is TGCGCCAGCAGGCCCGGGACTACCAGCTACGAGCAGTACTTC.

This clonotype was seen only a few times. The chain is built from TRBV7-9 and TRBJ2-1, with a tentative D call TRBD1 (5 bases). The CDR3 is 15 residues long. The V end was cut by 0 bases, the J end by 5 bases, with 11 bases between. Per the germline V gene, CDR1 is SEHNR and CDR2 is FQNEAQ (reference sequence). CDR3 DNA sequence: TGTGCCAGCAGCTTAGCCCAGGGCAGACACAATGAGCAGTTCTTC. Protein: CASSLAQGRHNEQFF.

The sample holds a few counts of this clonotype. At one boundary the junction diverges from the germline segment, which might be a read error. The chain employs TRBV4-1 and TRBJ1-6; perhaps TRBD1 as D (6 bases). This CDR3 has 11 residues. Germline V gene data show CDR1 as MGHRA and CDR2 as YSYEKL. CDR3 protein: CASTQGGSLHF. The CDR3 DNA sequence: TGCGCCAGCACCCAAGGGGGATCCCTCCACTTT.

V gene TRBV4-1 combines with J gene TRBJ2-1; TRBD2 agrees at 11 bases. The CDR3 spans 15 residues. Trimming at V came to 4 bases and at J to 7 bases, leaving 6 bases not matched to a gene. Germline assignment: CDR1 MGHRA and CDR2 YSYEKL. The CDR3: CASSPLAGGPNEQFF. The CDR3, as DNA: TGCGCCAGCAGCCCCTTAGCGGGGGGGCCTAATGAGCAGTTCTTC.

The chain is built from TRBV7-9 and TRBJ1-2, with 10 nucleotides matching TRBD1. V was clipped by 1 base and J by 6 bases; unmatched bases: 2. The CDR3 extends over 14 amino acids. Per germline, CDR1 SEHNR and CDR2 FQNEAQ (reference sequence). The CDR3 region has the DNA TGTGCCAGCAGCTTAGGGGACAGGGGAAATGGCTACACCTTC. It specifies CASSLGDRGNGYTF. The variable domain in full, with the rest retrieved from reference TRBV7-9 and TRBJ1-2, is DTGVSQNPRHKITKRGQNVTFRCDPISEHNRLYWYRQTLGQGPEFLTYFQNEAQLEKSRLLSDRFSAERPKGSFSTLEIQRTEQGDSAMYLCASSLGDRGNGYTFGSGTRLTVV.

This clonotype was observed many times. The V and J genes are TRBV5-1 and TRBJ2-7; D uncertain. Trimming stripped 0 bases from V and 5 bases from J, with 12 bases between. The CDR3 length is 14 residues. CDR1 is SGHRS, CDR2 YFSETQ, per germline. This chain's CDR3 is CASSLGGLDDEQYF. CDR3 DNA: TGCGCCAGCAGCTTGGGAGGTCTAGACGACGAGCAGTACTTC.

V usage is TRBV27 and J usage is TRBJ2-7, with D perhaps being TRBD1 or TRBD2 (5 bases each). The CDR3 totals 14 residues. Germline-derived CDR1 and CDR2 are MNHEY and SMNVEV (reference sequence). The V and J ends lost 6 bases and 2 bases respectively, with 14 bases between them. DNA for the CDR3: TGTGCCAGCAGCCTCGGGGCAACCCCCTACGAGCAGTACTTC. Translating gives CASSLGATPYEQYF.

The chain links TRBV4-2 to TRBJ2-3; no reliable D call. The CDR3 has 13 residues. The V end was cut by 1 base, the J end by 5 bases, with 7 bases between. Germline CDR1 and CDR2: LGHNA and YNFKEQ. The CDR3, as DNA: TGTGCCAGCAGCCAAGGGGTCGGAGATACGCAGTATTTT. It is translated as CASSQGVGDTQYF.

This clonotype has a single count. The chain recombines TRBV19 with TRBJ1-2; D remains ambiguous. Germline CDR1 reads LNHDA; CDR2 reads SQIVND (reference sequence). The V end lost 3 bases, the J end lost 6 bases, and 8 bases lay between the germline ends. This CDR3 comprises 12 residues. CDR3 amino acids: CASSMGQHGYTF. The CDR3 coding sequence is TGTGCCAGTAGTATGGGCCAGCATGGCTACACCTTC.

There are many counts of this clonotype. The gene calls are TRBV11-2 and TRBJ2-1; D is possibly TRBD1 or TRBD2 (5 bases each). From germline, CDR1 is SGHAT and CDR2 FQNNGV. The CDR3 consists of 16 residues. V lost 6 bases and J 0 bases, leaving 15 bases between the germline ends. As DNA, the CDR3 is TGTGCCAGCAGATCCGGGACGGAAAGCTCCTACAATGAGCAGTTCTTC. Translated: CASRSGTESSYNEQFF.

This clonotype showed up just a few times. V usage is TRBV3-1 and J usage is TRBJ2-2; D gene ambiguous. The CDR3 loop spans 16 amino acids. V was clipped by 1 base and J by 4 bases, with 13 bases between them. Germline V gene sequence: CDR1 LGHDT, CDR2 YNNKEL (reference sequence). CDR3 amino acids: CASSQGPGRSTGELFF. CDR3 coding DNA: TGTGCCAGCAGCCAAGGTCCAGGTCGTAGCACCGGGGAGCTGTTTTTT.

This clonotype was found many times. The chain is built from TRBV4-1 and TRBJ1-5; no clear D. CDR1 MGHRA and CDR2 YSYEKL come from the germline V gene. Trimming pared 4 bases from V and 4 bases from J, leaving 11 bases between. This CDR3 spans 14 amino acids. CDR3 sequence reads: CASSPTGLNQPQHF. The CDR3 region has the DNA TGCGCCAGCAGCCCCACGGGCCTAAATCAGCCCCAGCATTTT.

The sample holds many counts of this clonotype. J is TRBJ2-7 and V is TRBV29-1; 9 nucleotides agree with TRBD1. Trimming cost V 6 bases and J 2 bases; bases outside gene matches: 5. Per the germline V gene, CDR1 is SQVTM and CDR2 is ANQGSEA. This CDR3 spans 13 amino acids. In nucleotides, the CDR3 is TGCAGCGTCGAACAGGGGGCACCCTACGAGCAGTACTTC. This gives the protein CSVEQGAPYEQYF.

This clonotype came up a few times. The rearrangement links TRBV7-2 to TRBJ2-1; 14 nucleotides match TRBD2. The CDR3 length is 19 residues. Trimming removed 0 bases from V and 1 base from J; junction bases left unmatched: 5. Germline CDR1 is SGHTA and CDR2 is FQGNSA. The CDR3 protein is CASSLAGLAGGPSYNEQFF. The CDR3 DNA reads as TGTGCCAGCAGCTTAGCAGGACTAGCGGGGGGCCCATCCTACAATGAGCAGTTCTTC.

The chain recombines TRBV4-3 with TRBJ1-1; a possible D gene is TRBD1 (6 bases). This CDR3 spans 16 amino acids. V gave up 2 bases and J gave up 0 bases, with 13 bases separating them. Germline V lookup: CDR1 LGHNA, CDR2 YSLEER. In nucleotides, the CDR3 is TGCGCCAGCAGCCAACATTACCAGGGGATGAACACTGAAGCTTTCTTT. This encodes CASSQHYQGMNTEAFF.

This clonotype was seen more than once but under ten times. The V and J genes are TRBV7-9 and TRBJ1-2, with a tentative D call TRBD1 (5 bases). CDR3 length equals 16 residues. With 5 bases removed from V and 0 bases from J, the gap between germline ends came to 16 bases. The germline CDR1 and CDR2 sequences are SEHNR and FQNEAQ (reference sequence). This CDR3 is CASSPSPDKANYGYTF. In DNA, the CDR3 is TGTGCCAGCAGCCCCTCCCCGGACAAAGCTAACTATGGCTACACCTTC.

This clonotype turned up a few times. The CDR3 protein is CASSFHERGGVPGELFF. The CDR3 nucleotides are TGTGCCAGCAGCTTTCACGAGCGGGGGGGCGTCCCCGGGGAGCTGTTTTTT. The V gene is TRBV9, the J gene TRBJ2-2, with 10 bases fitting TRBD2. The germline gives CDR1 SGDLS, CDR2 YYNGEE. The length of the CDR3 is 17 residues. V gave up 4 bases and J gave up 6 bases; unmatched junction bases: 12.

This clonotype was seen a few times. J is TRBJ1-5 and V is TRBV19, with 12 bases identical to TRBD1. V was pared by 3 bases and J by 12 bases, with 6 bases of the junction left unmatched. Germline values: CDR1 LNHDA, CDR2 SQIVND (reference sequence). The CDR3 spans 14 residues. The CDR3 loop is CASSIGTGGDYQHF. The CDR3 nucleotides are TGTGCCAGTAGTATCGGGACAGGGGGCGACTACCAGCATTTT. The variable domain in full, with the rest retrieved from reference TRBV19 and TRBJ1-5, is DGGITQSPKYLFRKEGQNVTLSCEQNLNHDAMYWYRQDPGQGLRLIYYSQIVNDFQKGDIAEGYSVSREKKESFPLTVTSAQKNPTAFYLCASSIGTGGDYQHFGDGTRLSIL.

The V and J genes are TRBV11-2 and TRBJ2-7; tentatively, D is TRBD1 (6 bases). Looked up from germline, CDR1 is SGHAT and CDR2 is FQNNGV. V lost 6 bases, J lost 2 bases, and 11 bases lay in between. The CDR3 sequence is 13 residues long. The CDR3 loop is CASRSRDTYEQYF. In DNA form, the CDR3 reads TGTGCCAGCAGGAGCCGGGACACCTACGAGCAGTACTTC.

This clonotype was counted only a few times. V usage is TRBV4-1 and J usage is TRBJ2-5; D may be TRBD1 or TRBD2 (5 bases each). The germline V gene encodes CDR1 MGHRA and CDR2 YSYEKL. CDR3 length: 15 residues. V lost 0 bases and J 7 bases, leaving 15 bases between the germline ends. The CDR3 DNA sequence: TGCGCCAGCAGCCAAGATAGACTACCCCAGGGGACCCAGTACTTC. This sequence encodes CASSQDRLPQGTQYF.

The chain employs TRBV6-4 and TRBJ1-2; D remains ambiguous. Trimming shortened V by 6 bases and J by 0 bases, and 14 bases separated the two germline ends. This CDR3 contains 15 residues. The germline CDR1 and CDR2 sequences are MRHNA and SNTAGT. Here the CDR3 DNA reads TGTGCCAGCAGATCTCGAGGGCAAGCTAACTATGGCTACACCTTC. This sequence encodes CASRSRGQANYGYTF.

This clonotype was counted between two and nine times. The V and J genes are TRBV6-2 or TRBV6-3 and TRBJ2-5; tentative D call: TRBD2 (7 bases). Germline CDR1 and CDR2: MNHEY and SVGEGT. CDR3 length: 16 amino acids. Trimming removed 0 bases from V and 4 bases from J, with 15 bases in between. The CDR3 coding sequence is TGTGCCAGCAGTTACTCGATACTGGGGGGGGCAGAGACCCAGTACTTC. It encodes CASSYSILGGAETQYF.